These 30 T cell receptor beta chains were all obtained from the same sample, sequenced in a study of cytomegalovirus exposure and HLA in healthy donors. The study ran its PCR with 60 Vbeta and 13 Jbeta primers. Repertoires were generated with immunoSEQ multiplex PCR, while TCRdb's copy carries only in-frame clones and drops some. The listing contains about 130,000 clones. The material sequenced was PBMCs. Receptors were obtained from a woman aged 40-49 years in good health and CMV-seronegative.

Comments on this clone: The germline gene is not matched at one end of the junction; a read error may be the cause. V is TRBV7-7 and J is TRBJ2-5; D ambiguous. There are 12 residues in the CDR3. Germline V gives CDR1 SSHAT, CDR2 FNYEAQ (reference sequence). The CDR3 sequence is CASSPDQETQYF. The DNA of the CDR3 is TGTGCTAGCAGCCCAGACCAAGAGACCCAGTACTTC.

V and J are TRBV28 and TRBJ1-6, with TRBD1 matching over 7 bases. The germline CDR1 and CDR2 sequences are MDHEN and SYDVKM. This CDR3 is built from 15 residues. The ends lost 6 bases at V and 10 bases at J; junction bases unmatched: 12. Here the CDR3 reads CASRHDRVTGSPLHF. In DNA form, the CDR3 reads TGTGCCAGCAGACACGACAGGGTCACAGGATCACCCCTCCACTTT.

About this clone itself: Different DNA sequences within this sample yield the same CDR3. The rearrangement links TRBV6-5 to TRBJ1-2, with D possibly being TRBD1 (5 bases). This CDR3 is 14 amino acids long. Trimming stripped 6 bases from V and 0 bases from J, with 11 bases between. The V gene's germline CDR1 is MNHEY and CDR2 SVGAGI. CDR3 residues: CASRKGIANYGYTF. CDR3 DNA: TGTGCCAGCAGAAAGGGGATAGCTAACTATGGCTACACCTTC.

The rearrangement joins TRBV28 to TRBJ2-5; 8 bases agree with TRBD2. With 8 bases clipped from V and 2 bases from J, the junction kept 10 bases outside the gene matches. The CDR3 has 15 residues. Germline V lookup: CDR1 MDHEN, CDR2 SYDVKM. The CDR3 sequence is CASGAFRGGQETQYF. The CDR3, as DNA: TGTGCCAGCGGAGCCTTCCGGGGGGGGCAAGAGACCCAGTACTTC.

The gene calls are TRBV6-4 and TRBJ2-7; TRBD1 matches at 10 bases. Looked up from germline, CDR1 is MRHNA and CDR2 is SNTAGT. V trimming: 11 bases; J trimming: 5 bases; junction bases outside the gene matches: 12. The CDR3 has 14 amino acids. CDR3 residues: CAQRLGQGSNEQYF. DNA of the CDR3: TGTGCCCAGCGCCTGGGACAGGGGAGCAACGAGCAGTACTTC.

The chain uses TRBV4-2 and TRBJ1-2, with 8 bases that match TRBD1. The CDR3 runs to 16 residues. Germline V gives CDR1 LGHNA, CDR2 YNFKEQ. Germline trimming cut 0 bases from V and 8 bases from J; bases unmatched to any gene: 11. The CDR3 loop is CASSQEKGDRTRGYTF. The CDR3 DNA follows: TGTGCCAGCAGCCAAGAAAAGGGGGACAGGACGCGGGGCTACACCTTC.

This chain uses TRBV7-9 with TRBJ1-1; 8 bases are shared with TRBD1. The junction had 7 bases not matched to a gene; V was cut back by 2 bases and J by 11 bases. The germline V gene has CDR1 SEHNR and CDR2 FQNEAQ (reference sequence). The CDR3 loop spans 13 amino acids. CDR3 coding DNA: TGTGCCAGCAGCTTACCGGGACAGGTCGGCGCTTTCTTT. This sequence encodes CASSLPGQVGAFF.

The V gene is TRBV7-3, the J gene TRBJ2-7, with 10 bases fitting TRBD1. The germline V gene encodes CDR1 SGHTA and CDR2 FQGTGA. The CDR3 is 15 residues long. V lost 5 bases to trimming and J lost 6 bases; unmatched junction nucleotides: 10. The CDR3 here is CASSKDRGVYSEQYF. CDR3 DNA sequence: TGTGCCAGCAGCAAGGACAGGGGGGTCTATAGCGAGCAGTACTTC.

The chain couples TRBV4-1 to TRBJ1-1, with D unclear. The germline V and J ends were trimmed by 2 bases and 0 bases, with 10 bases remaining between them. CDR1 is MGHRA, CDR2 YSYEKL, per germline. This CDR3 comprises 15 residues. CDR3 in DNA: TGCGCCAGCAGCCAAAGGGAGATTATGAACACTGAAGCTTTCTTT. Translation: CASSQREIMNTEAFF.

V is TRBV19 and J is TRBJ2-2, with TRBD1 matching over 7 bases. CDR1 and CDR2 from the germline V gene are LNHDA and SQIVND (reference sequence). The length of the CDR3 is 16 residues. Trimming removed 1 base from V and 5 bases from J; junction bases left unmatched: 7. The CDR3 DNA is TGTGCCAGTAGTATAGCGGCAGGGGGTGTGACCGGGGAGCTGTTTTTT. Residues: CASSIAAGGVTGELFF.

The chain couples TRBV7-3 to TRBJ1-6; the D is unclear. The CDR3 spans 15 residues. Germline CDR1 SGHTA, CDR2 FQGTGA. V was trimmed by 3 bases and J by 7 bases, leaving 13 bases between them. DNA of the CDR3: TGTGCCAGCAGCTTTGGAACAGCCCTAAATTCACCCCTCCACTTT. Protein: CASSFGTALNSPLHF.

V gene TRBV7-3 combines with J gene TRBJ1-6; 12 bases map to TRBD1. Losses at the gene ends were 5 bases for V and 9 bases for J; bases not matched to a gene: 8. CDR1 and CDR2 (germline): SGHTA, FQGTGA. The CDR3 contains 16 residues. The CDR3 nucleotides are TGTGCCAGCAGCCAACCGGGACAGGGGGCGGGTTCACCCCTCCACTTT. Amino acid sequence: CASSQPGQGAGSPLHF.

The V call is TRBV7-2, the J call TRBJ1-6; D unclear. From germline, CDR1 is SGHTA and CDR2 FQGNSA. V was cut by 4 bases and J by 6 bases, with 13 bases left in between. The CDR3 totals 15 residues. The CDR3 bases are TGTGCCAGCAGCTCCCTGGCCGGGAGTAATTCACCCCTCCACTTT. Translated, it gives CASSSLAGSNSPLHF. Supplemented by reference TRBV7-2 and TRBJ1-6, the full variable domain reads GAGVSQSPSNKVTEKGKDVELRCDPISGHTALYWYRQSLGQGLEFLIYFQGNSAPDKSGLPSDRFSAERTGGSVSTLTIQRTQQEDSAVYLCASSSLAGSNSPLHFGNGTRLTVT.

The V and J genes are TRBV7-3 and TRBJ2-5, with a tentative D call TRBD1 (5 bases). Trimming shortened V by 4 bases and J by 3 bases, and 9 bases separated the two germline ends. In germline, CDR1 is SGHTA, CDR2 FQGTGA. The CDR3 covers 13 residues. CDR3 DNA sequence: TGTGCCAGCAGCTCCGGACATAAAGAGACCCAGTACTTC. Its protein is CASSSGHKETQYF.

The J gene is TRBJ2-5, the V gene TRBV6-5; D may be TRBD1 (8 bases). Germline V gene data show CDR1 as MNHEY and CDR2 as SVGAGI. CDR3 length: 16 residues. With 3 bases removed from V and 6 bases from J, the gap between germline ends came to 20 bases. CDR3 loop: CASSYYAGQGGKTQYF. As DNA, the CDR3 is TGTGCCAGCAGTTATTACGCCGGACAGGGAGGGAAGACCCAGTACTTC.

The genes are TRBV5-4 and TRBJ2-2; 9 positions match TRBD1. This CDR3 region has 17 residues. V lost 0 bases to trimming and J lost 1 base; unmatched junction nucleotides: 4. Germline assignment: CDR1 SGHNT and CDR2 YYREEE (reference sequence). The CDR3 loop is CASSLGLGQGNTGELFF. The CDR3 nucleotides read TGTGCCAGCAGCTTGGGTCTGGGACAGGGGAACACCGGGGAGCTGTTTTTT.

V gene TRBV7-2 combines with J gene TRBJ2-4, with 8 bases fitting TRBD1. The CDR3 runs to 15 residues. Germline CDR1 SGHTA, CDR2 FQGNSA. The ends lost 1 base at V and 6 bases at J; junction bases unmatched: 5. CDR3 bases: TGTGCCAGCAGCTTAGATGCAGGGGGCGGAAACATTCAGTACTTC. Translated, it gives CASSLDAGGGNIQYF.

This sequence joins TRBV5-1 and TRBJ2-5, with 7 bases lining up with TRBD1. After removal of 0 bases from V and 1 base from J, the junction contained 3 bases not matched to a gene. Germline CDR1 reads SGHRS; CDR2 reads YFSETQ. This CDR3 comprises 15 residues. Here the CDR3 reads CASSLEQGVQETQYF. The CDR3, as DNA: TGCGCCAGCAGCTTGGAGCAGGGGGTCCAAGAGACCCAGTACTTC.

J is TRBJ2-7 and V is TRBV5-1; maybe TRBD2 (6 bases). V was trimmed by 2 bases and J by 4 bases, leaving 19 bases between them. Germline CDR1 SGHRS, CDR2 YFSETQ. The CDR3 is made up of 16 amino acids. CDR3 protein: CASSLKTGTSPYEQYF. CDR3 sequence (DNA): TGCGCCAGCAGCTTAAAAACCGGGACTTCGCCTTACGAGCAGTACTTC.

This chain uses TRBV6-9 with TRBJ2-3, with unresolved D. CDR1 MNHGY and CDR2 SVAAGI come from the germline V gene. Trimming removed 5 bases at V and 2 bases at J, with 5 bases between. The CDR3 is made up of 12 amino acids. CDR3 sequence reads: CASSLYTDTQYF. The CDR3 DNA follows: TGTGCCAGCAGTCTATACACAGATACGCAGTATTTT.

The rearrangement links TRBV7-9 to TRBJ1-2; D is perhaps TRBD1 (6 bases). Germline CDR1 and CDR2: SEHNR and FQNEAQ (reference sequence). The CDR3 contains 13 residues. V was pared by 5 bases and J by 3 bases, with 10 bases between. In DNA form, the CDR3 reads TGTGCCAGCAGCCAGGACAGTTACTATGGCTACACCTTC. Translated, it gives CASSQDSYYGYTF.

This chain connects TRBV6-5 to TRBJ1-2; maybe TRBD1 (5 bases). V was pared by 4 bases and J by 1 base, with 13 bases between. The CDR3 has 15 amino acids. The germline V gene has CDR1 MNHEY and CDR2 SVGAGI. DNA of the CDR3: TGTGCCAGCAGTTGGGAGGGGACCTTTAACTATGGCTACACCTTC. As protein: CASSWEGTFNYGYTF.

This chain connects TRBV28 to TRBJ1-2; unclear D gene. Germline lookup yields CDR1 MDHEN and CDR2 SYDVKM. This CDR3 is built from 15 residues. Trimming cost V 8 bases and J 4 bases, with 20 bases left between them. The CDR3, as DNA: TGTGCCAGCGGCCCGGCCCCCAGTCAGGTCTATGGCTACACCTTC. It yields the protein CASGPAPSQVYGYTF.

The CDR3 sequence is CASSLTTGINQPQHF. CDR3 DNA sequence: TGTGCCAGCAGCTTGACCACAGGGATCAACCAGCCCCAGCATTTT. This chain uses TRBV7-9 with TRBJ1-5; D may be TRBD1 (6 bases). The V and J ends lost 3 bases and 7 bases respectively, with 16 bases between them. Germline CDR1 SEHNR, CDR2 FQNEAQ (reference sequence). The CDR3 has 15 amino acids.

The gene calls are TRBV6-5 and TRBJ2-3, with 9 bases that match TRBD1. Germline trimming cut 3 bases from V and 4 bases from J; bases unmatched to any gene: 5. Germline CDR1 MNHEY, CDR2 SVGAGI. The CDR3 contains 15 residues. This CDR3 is CASSYDRGSSDTQYF. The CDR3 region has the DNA TGTGCCAGCAGTTATGACAGGGGGTCTTCAGATACGCAGTATTTT.

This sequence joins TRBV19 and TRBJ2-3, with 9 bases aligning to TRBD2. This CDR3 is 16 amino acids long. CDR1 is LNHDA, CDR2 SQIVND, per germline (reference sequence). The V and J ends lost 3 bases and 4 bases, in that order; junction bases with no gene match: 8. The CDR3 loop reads CASSILPSGEADTQYF. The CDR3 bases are TGTGCCAGTAGTATTCTTCCTAGCGGGGAGGCAGATACGCAGTATTTT. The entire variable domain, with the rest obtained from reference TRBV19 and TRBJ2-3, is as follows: DGGITQSPKYLFRKEGQNVTLSCEQNLNHDAMYWYRQDPGQGLRLIYYSQIVNDFQKGDIAEGYSVSREKKESFPLTVTSAQKNPTAFYLCASSILPSGEADTQYFGPGTRLTVL.

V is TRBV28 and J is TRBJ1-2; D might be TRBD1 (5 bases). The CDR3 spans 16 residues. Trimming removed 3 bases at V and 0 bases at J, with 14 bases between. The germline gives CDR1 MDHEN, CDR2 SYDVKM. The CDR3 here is CASSLGGVTTNYGYTF. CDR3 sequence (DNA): TGTGCCAGCAGTTTGGGAGGGGTAACGACTAACTATGGCTACACCTTC.

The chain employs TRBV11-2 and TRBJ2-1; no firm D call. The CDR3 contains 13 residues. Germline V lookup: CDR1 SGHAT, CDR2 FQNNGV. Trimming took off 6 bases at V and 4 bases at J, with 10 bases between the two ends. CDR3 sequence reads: CASRTWQYNEQFF. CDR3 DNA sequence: TGTGCCAGCAGGACATGGCAGTACAATGAGCAGTTCTTC.

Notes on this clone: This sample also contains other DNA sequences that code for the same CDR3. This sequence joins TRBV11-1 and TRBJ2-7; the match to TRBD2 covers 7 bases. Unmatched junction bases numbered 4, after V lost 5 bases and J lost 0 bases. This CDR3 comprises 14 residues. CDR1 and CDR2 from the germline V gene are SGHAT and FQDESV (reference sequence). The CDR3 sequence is CASSLGGGSYEQYF. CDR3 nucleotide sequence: TGTGCCAGCAGCCTTGGGGGGGGCTCCTACGAGCAGTACTTC. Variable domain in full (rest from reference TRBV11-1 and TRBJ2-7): EAEVAQSPRYKITEKSQAVAFWCDPISGHATLYWYRQILGQGPELLVQFQDESVVDDSQLPKDRFSAERLKGVDSTLKIQPAELGDSAMYLCASSLGGGSYEQYFGPGTRLTVT.

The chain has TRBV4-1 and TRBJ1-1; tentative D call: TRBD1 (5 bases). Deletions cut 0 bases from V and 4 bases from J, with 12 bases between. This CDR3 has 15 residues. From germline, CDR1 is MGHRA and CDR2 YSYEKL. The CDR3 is CASSQERRGGTEAFF. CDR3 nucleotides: TGCGCCAGCAGCCAAGAGAGGCGCGGGGGCACTGAAGCTTTCTTT.